This T cell receptor (beta chain) was recovered during a study of Tregs in tolerant kidney transplant recipients. Thawed PBMCs were FACS-sorted into unstimulated CD4+CD25+CD127- regulatory T cells, CD4+CD25- non-regulatory cells, CD4 and CD8 cells. With regard to this clone: Its antigen remains unknown.

Method: immunoSEQ multiplex PCR; TCRdb's copy keeps in-frame clones and lacks some. The sample consists of about 66,000 clones, 80% to 95% of them appearing once. General study findings and limits: For some patients, primers changed over time, blocking nucleotide-level comparison.

This CDR3 contains 13 residues. Germline V lookup: CDR1 SGHDT, CDR2 YYEEEE. Trimming left V 5 bases short and J 2 bases short, with 8 bases between. Specimen: CD8+ T cells from blood, collected before the transplant. This receptor was taken from a human donor who received a combined kidney and bone marrow transplant. The chain links TRBV5-6 to TRBJ1-5, with TRBD1 as a possible D gene (6 bases). The CDR3: CASSYRGNQPQHF. CDR3 DNA sequence: TGTGCCAGCAGTTACAGGGGCAATCAGCCCCAGCATTTT.